This T cell receptor (beta chain) was sequenced during a study of T cells in Graves' hyperthyroidism and ophthalmopathy. Whole-study findings and limits: Most thyroid clonotypes expanded above 0.001 were also detected in blood.

This clonotype has only a few counts. The target antigen is unknown. From RNA transcripts, TCR beta CDR3 regions were amplified. Initially, a first-round RT-PCR of the TCR CDR3 employed the HTBI primer set. TCRdb itself ran the multiplex PCR reads through MiXCR, one entry per CDR3 protein. The sample yields a few hundred thousand distinct CDR3 sequences, under 60% seen once. Trimming cost V 5 bases and J 0 bases, with 11 bases left between them. Germline CDR1 reads MNHNY; CDR2 reads SVGAGI (reference sequence). This CDR3 is 15 amino acids long. Stable disease denoted Graves' hyperthyroidism without ophthalmopathy progression within 18 months. It was uncontrolled infection, other autoimmune disease, pregnancy or lactation that excluded patients.

This TCR came from a woman under 30 with Graves' hyperthyroidism. The sample taken for sequencing was peripheral blood or thyroid tissue (not recorded which). This chain links TRBV6-6 with TRBJ1-3; the D is unclear. The CDR3, as DNA: TGTGCCAGCAGTGAAGCATCACCCTCTGGAAACACCATATATTTT. Translating gives CASSEASPSGNTIYF.